This entry lists 13 T cell receptor beta chains sequenced from one sample in a study of T cells in Graves' hyperthyroidism and ophthalmopathy. The TCR beta CDR3 regions underwent amplification using RNA transcripts as the source. RT-PCR in the first round (using the HTBI primer set) targeted the TCR CDR3. A single record per CDR3 protein comes from TCRdb applying MiXCR to the multiplex PCR reads. The sample shows some 350,000 distinct CDR3 sequences, around 15% of them seen only once. The sample was blood. The origin of the receptors is an older woman with Graves' ophthalmopathy.

This clonotype has a count of ten or more. This rearrangement joins TRBV9 to TRBJ2-2; 11 bases align to TRBD2. From germline, CDR1 is SGDLS and CDR2 YYNGEE. This CDR3 comprises 17 residues. Losses at the gene ends were 2 bases for V and 5 bases for J; bases not matched to a gene: 8. The CDR3 reads CASSVLTSGSLTGELFF. CDR3 DNA sequence: TGTGCCAGCAGCGTTCTCACTAGCGGGAGTCTTACCGGGGAGCTGTTTTTT. The variable domain in full, with the rest retrieved from reference TRBV9 and TRBJ2-2, is DSGVTQTPKHLITATGQRVTLRCSPRSGDLSVYWYQQSLDQGLQFLIQYYNGEERAKGNILERFSAQQFPDLHSELNLSSLELGDSALYFCASSVLTSGSLTGELFFGEGSRLTVL.

This clonotype was seen at least ten times. V and J are TRBV2 and TRBJ2-3, with 7 nucleotides matching TRBD2. CDR1 and CDR2 from the germline V gene are SNHLY and FYNNEI. This CDR3 is 15 amino acids long. V was pared by 8 bases and J by 3 bases, with 11 bases of the junction left unmatched. The DNA for the CDR3 is TGTGCCAGCGGAGGGAGCGGGACGAGGACAGATACGCAGTATTTT. It codes for CASGGSGTRTDTQYF.

This clonotype was seen more than once but under ten times. This rearrangement joins TRBV12-3 or TRBV12-4 to TRBJ2-7; D may match TRBD1 or TRBD2 (7 bases each). V lost 5 bases and J lost 2, with 13 bases in between. The CDR3 contains 14 residues. The DNA for the CDR3 is TGTGCCAGCAGTCCCCCAGGGGGGGCCTACGAGCAGTACTTC. This codes for CASSPPGGAYEQYF.

The chain employs TRBV29-1 and TRBJ2-7, with D perhaps given as TRBD1 or TRBD2 (6 bases each). CDR3 size: 10 residues. V was trimmed by 4 bases and J by 6 bases, leaving 7 bases between them. Germline V gene sequence: CDR1 SQVTM, CDR2 ANQGSEA. The CDR3 loop is CSVGGAEQYF. CDR3 sequence (DNA): TGCAGCGTTGGGGGGGCCGAGCAGTACTTC.

This clonotype was recorded at least ten times. The rearrangement uses TRBV11-2 and TRBJ2-2, with no clear D. The CDR3 has 16 residues. Looked up from germline, CDR1 is SGHAT and CDR2 is FQNNGV. Trimming removed 4 bases from V and 1 base from J, with 13 bases in between. As DNA, the CDR3 is TGTGCCAGCAGCTCCCCGCGGCCCTTGAACACCGGGGAGCTGTTTTTT. Amino acid sequence: CASSSPRPLNTGELFF.

A note on this clonotype: This clone may be a read error of a much larger clone one base away. The chain recombines TRBV27 with TRBJ2-7, with 7 bases matching TRBD1. Germline V gives CDR1 MNHEY, CDR2 SMNVEV (reference sequence). The CDR3 totals 14 residues. CDR3 sequence reads: CTSSKDRWAYEQYF. CDR3 in DNA: TGTACCAGCAGTAAGGACAGGTGGGCTTACGAGCAGTACTTC.

This clonotype was counted a single time. A junction boundary mismatches the germline segment, possibly from a read error. V usage is TRBV19 and J usage is TRBJ2-3, with TRBD2 identical over 13 bases. The CDR3 extends over 16 amino acids. Looked up from germline, CDR1 is LNHDA and CDR2 is SQIVND (reference sequence). CDR3: CASSSGTSGIAETQYF. CDR3 in DNA: TGTGCCAGTAGTTCTGGGACTAGCGGGATCGCAGAAACGCAGTATTTT. Looking up the rest from reference TRBV19 and TRBJ2-3 gives the full variable domain: DGGITQSPKYLFRKEGQNVTLSCEQNLNHDAMYWYRQDPGQGLRLIYYSQIVNDFQKGDIAEGYSVSREKKESFPLTVTSAQKNPTAFYLCASSSGTSGIAETQYFGPGTRLTVL.

The rearrangement uses TRBV2 and TRBJ1-1; weak D call: TRBD1 (5 bases). The CDR3 runs to 14 residues. The V end lost 7 bases, the J end lost 0 bases, and 12 bases lay between the germline ends. Germline V gene sequence: CDR1 SNHLY, CDR2 FYNNEI. In DNA form, the CDR3 reads TGTGCCAGCATATTCGACAGCCTGAACACTGAAGCTTTCTTT. It codes for CASIFDSLNTEAFF.

This clonotype appeared many times. This chain joins TRBV27 and TRBJ2-7; 10 positions agree with TRBD1. The germline V gene encodes CDR1 MNHEY and CDR2 SMNVEV (reference sequence). V dropped 6 bases and J dropped 5; count of bases not matched to a gene: 7. The CDR3 is 14 amino acids. Here the CDR3 reads CASRRRDRGHEQYF. CDR3 bases: TGTGCCAGCAGGCGACGGGACAGGGGTCACGAGCAGTACTTC.

This clonotype has ten or more counts. The chain employs TRBV12-3 or TRBV12-4 and TRBJ2-7; 8 positions agree with TRBD1. The CDR3 is made up of 13 amino acids. The J segment lost 4 bases and the V segment lost 5 bases, leaving 4 bases of the junction unmatched. For the CDR3, the DNA is TGTGCCAGCAGTAATGACAGGGGATACGAGCAGTACTTC. Translating it yields CASSNDRGYEQYF.

Only a few counts were recorded for this clonotype. V is TRBV5-1 and J is TRBJ2-3, with TRBD1 identical over 10 bases. Germline assignment: CDR1 SGHRS and CDR2 YFSETQ. V lost 2 bases to trimming and J lost 0 bases; unmatched junction nucleotides: 12. The CDR3 extends over 19 amino acids. CDR3 amino acids: CASSFGDRGTSRSTDTQYF. CDR3 nucleotides: TGCGCCAGCAGCTTTGGGGACAGGGGCACCAGTAGGAGCACAGATACGCAGTATTTT.

This clonotype showed up just a few times. The chain combines TRBV12-5 with TRBJ2-1; tentative D call: TRBD2 (6 bases). Germline V CDR1 and CDR2: LGHNT, FRNRAP. Trimming shortened V by 1 base and J by 7 bases, and 14 bases separated the two germline ends. The CDR3 has 15 amino acids. The CDR3 bases are TGTGCTAGTGGTTTGGACCCGGCGGGGTGGAATGAGCAGTTCTTC. Encoded protein: CASGLDPAGWNEQFF.

In its sample, this clonotype was seen many times. The chain uses TRBV28 and TRBJ2-1, with a possible D match to TRBD2 (6 bases). Germline CDR1 and CDR2: MDHEN and SYDVKM. This CDR3 is built from 17 residues. Trimming took off 3 bases at V and 4 bases at J, with 19 bases between the two ends. CDR3 in DNA: TGTGCCAGCAGTTTCATCGGGCTGGGACTGCTTTACAATGAGCAGTTCTTC. It is translated as CASSFIGLGLLYNEQFF.